These 18 T cell receptor beta chains were sequenced from one sample in a study of cytotoxic CD8 clonotypes in ibrutinib-treated CLL. Data came from immunoSEQ multiplex PCR; TCRdb stores just in-frame clones and leaves some out. The table shows roughly 180,000 clones, with 72% occurring only once. Sequenced here: PBMCs, sampled after 24 months of ibrutinib treatment. Every receptor here comes from a human donor with chronic lymphocytic leukemia.

The DNA for the CDR3 is TGTGCCAGCAGCTGGATACTAGCGGGAGTTAACAATGAGCAGTTCTTC. It codes for CASSWILAGVNNEQFF. V is TRBV7-9 and J is TRBJ2-1; 11 bases are shared with TRBD2. The ends lost 4 bases at V and 5 bases at J; junction bases unmatched: 7. There are 16 residues in the CDR3. Germline lookup yields CDR1 SEHNR and CDR2 FQNEAQ (reference sequence).

This clone has more than one count but fewer than ten. The rearrangement links TRBV15 to TRBJ2-3, with 10 bases lining up with TRBD2. V was clipped by 3 bases and J by 0 bases; unmatched bases: 0. Germline CDR1 and CDR2: LNHNV and YYDKDF (reference sequence). The CDR3 extends over 15 amino acids. CDR3 coding DNA: TGTGCCACCAGCAGGACTAGCGGGAGCACAGATACGCAGTATTTT. Its protein product is CATSRTSGSTDTQYF.

The chain links TRBV18 to TRBJ2-1, with 9 bases identical to TRBD2. Unmatched junction bases numbered 6, after V lost 2 bases and J lost 1 base. CDR1 is KGHSH and CDR2 is LQKENI in the germline V gene. The CDR3 has 17 amino acids. CDR3 in amino acids: CASSPLAGESSYNEQFF. CDR3 nucleotides: TGTGCCAGCTCACCATTAGCGGGAGAGTCGTCCTACAATGAGCAGTTCTTC.

Only one count was recorded for this clone. The V and J genes are TRBV27 and TRBJ2-1; 7 nucleotides align to TRBD1. The CDR3 has 16 amino acids. Germline V gene lookup returns CDR1 MNHEY and CDR2 SMNVEV (reference sequence). V shed 2 bases and J 2 bases; nucleotides not matched to a gene: 6. Written as DNA, the CDR3 is TGTGCCAGCAGTTTAGACGAGACAGGGACCTACAATGAGCAGTTCTTC. As protein: CASSLDETGTYNEQFF.

The chain couples TRBV4-1 to TRBJ1-3; tentative D call: TRBD1 (5 bases). The CDR3 has 13 residues. Germline lookup yields CDR1 MGHRA and CDR2 YSYEKL. Trimming stripped 4 bases from V and 8 bases from J, with 12 bases between. This CDR3 reads CASSPAGRDTIYF. The CDR3 DNA is TGCGCCAGCAGCCCGGCAGGGAGGGACACCATATATTTT.

The V gene is TRBV30, the J gene TRBJ1-3; D unresolved. Germline V CDR1 and CDR2: GTSNPN, SVGIG (reference sequence). This CDR3 has 19 amino acids. Trimming pared 2 bases from V and 0 bases from J, leaving 23 bases between. In DNA, the CDR3 is TGTGCCTGGAGTCCCGGGTCGAAAGGGCAGCCGTTCTCTGGAAACACCATATATTTT. Its protein product is CAWSPGSKGQPFSGNTIYF.

The rearrangement joins TRBV7-9 to TRBJ2-7; D call uncertain. Looked up from germline, CDR1 is SEHNR and CDR2 is FQNEAQ (reference sequence). V lost 6 bases, J lost 0 bases, and 3 bases lay in between. CDR3 length equals 11 residues. CDR3 protein: CASRGSYEQYF. DNA for the CDR3: TGTGCCAGCAGGGGCTCCTACGAGCAGTACTTC.

The V and J genes are TRBV2 and TRBJ1-2, with D hard to call. The CDR3 is 11 amino acids. Trimming stripped 8 bases from V and 8 bases from J, with 12 bases between. The germline V gene encodes CDR1 SNHLY and CDR2 FYNNEI. The CDR3 nucleotides are TGTGCCAGCGCTGGGTATCGCGGCTACACCTTC. Translation gives CASAGYRGYTF.

V gene TRBV27 combines with J gene TRBJ2-1, with 7 nucleotides matching TRBD1. J gave up 10 bases and V 3 bases, and 3 bases lay outside the gene matches. The CDR3 totals 12 residues. Germline-derived CDR1 and CDR2 are MNHEY and SMNVEV (reference sequence). The CDR3 nucleotides are TGTGCCAGCAGTTTTGGGACAGACGAGCAGTTCTTC. It encodes CASSFGTDEQFF.

The chain carries TRBV5-1 and TRBJ2-7, with D possibly being TRBD2 (5 bases). Germline V gives CDR1 SGHRS, CDR2 YFSETQ. V was trimmed by 3 bases and J by 1 base, leaving 14 bases between them. This CDR3 is built from 15 residues. This CDR3 is CASSSAPGSSYEQYF. In DNA form, the CDR3 reads TGCGCCAGCAGCTCAGCCCCGGGGTCGTCCTACGAGCAGTACTTC.

DNA of the CDR3: TGTGCCTGGACCCAGCGAGCAGGAGATACGCAGTATTTT. This encodes CAWTQRAGDTQYF. The rearrangement links TRBV30 to TRBJ2-3; D gene ambiguous. Germline CDR1 and CDR2: GTSNPN and SVGIG (reference sequence). Trimming pared 4 bases from V and 5 bases from J, leaving 13 bases between. The CDR3 spans 13 residues.

V and J are TRBV28 and TRBJ2-5, with 11 bases aligning to TRBD2. Trimming took 7 bases from V and 3 from J; bases not matched to a gene: 7. The CDR3 covers 15 residues. CDR1 and CDR2 from the germline V gene are MDHEN and SYDVKM. CDR3 coding DNA: TGTGCCAGCATTATACTAGCGGGAGTGAAAGAGACCCAGTACTTC. Amino acids: CASIILAGVKETQYF.

CDR3 loop: CAWMVGYGYTF. CDR3 coding DNA: TGTGCCTGGATGGTGGGCTATGGCTACACCTTC. The chain couples TRBV30 to TRBJ1-2; no reliable D call. Per the germline V gene, CDR1 is GTSNPN and CDR2 is SVGIG (reference sequence). The CDR3 is 11 residues long. Between the trimmed V and J ends, which lost 4 bases and 4 bases, there was a span of 7 bases.

The chain has TRBV9 and TRBJ2-7; possibly TRBD2 for D (5 bases). The length of the CDR3 is 15 residues. From germline, CDR1 is SGDLS and CDR2 YYNGEE. Trimming took 5 bases from V and 3 from J, leaving 18 bases between them. Here the CDR3 DNA reads TGTGCCAGCAGTGGATCCCGGGAAGGCCTCTACGAGCAGTACTTC. Its translation: CASSGSREGLYEQYF.

This chain uses TRBV6-1 with TRBJ2-1, with 9 bases lining up with TRBD2. CDR1 and CDR2 (germline): MNHNS, SASEGT. This CDR3 contains 16 residues. With 3 bases clipped from V and 6 bases from J, the junction kept 9 bases outside the gene matches. CDR3 DNA sequence: TGTGCCAGCAGTGACGGCATAGCGGGAGTACGCAATGAGCAGTTCTTC. Encoded protein: CASSDGIAGVRNEQFF.

The chain carries TRBV23-1 and TRBJ2-5; D is possibly TRBD1 or TRBD2 (5 bases each). TRBV23-1 is an ORF for which the function is uncertain. The V end was cut by 2 bases, the J end by 5 bases, with 18 bases between. The CDR3 consists of 16 residues. DNA for the CDR3: TGCGCCAGCAGTCAAGTGGGACCATCCCGAGGGGAGACCCAGTACTTC. Protein product: CASSQVGPSRGETQYF.

The rearrangement joins TRBV5-1 to TRBJ2-1; a weak D match, TRBD2 (6 bases). Between the trimmed V and J ends, which lost 4 bases and 1 base, there was a span of 12 bases. CDR1 and CDR2 from the germline V gene are SGHRS and YFSETQ. The CDR3 has 15 residues. The CDR3, as DNA: TGCGCCAGCAGCCTCCGGGAGCCGTCCTACAATGAGCAGTTCTTC. Amino acids: CASSLREPSYNEQFF.

The sample holds a few counts of this clone. The chain combines TRBV7-2 with TRBJ1-3, with TRBD1 matching 7 bases. Per germline, CDR1 SGHTA and CDR2 FQGNSA. The CDR3 runs to 15 residues. Unmatched junction bases numbered 4, after V lost 1 base and J lost 4 bases. The DNA for the CDR3 is TGTGCCAGCAGCTTAGGGCGAGGGGGCGGAAACACCATATATTTT. Translation: CASSLGRGGGNTIYF.